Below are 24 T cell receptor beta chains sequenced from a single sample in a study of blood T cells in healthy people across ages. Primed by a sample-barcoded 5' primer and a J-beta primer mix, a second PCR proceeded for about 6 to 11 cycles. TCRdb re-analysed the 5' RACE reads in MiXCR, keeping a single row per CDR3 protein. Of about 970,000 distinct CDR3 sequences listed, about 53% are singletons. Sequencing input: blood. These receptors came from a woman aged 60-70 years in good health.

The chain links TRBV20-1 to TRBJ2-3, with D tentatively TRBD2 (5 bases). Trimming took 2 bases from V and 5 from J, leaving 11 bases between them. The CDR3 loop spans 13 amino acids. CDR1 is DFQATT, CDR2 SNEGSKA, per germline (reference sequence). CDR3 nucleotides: TGCAGTGCTAGACTCTTAAGCGGAGATACGCAGTATTTT. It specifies CSARLLSGDTQYF.

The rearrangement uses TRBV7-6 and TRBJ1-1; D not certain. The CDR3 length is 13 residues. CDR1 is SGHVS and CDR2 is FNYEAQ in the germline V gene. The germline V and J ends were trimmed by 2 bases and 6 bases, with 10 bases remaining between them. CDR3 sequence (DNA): TGTGCCAGCAGCTTAAAGGCGAGCGCTGAAGCTTTCTTT. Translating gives CASSLKASAEAFF.

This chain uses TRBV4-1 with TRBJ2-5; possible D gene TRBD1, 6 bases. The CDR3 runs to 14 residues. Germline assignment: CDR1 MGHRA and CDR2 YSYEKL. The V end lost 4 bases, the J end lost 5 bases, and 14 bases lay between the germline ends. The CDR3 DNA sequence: TGCGCCAGCAGCCTAACACAGGGTTTGGAGACCCAGTACTTC. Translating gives CASSLTQGLETQYF.

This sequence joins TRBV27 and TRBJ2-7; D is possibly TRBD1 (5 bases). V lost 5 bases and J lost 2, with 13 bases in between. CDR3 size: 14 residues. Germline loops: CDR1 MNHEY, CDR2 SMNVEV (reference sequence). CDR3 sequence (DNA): TGTGCCAGCAGTGTACGGCAGGGTGCCTACGAGCAGTACTTC. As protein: CASSVRQGAYEQYF.

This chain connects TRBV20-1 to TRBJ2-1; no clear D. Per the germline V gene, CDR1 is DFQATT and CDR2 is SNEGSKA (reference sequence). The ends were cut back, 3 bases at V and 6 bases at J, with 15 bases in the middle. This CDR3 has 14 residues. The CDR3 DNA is TGCAGTGCTAGGGACCCCACTACCCCCAATGAGCAGTTCTTC. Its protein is CSARDPTTPNEQFF.

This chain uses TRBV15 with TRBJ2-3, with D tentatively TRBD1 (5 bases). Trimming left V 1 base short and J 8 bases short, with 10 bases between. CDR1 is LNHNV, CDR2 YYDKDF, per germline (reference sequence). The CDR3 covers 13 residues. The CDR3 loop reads CATSRGLGVTQYF. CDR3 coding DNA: TGTGCCACCAGCAGAGGTTTAGGGGTTACGCAGTATTTT.

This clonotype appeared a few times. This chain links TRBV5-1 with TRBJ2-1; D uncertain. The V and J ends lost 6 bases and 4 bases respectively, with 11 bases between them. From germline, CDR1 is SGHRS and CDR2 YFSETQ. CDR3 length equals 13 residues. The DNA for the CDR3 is TGCGCCAGCACGATGGACGGATACAATGAGCAGTTCTTC. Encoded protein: CASTMDGYNEQFF.

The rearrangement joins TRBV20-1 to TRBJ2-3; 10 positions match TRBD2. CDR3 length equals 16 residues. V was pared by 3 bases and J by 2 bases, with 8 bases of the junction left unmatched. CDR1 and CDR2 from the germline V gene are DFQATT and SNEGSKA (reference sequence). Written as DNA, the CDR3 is TGCAGTGCTAGGGATCGGACTAGCGGACTCACAGATACGCAGTATTTT. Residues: CSARDRTSGLTDTQYF.

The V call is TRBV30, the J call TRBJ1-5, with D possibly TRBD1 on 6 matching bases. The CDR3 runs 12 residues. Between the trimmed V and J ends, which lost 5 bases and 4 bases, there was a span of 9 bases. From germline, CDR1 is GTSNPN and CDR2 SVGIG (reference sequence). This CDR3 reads CAWGQLNQPQHF. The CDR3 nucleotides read TGTGCCTGGGGACAGCTTAATCAGCCCCAGCATTTT.

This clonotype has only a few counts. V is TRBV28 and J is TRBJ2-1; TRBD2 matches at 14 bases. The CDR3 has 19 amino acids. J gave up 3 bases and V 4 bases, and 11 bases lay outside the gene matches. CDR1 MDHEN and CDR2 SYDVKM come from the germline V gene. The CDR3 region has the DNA TGTGCCAGCAGTTCGATCTCCCGGACTAGCGGGAGGTACTACAATGAGCAGTTCTTC. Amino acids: CASSSISRTSGRYYNEQFF.

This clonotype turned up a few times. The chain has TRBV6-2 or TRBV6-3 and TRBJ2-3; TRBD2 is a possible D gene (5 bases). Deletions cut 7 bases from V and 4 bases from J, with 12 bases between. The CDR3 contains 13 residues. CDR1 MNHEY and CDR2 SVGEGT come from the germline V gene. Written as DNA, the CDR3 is TGTGCCAGCAAGGAGGATATGGCAGATACGCAGTATTTT. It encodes CASKEDMADTQYF.

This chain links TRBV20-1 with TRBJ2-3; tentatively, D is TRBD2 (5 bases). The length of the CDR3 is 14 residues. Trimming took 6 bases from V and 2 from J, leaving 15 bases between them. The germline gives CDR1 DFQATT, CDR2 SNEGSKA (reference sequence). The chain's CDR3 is CSAGLREDTDTQYF. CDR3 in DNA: TGCAGTGCCGGATTGAGGGAAGACACAGATACGCAGTATTTT.

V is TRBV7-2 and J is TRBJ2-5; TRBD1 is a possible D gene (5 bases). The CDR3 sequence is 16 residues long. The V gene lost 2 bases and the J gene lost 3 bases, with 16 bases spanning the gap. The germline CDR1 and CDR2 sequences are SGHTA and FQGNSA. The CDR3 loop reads CASSLSKGRGKETQYF. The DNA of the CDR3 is TGTGCCAGCAGCTTATCAAAGGGTAGGGGTAAAGAGACCCAGTACTTC.

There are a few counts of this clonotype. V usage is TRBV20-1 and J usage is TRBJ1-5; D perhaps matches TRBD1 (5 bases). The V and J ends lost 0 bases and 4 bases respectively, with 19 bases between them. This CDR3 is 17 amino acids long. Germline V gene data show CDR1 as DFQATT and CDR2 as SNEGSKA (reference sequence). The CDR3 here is CSARDLSQGRQNQPQHF. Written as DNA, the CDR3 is TGCAGTGCTAGAGACCTATCCCAGGGACGGCAGAATCAGCCCCAGCATTTT.

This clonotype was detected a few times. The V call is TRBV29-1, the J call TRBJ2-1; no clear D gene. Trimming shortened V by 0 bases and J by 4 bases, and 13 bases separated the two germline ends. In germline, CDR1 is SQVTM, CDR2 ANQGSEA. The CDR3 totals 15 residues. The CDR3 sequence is CSVEDGVYRYNEQFF. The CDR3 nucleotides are TGCAGCGTTGAAGATGGAGTATATCGGTACAATGAGCAGTTCTTC.

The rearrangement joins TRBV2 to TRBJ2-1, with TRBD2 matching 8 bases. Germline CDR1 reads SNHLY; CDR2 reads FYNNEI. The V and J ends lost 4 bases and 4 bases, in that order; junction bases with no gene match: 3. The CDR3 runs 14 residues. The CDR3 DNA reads TGTGCCAGCAGTGGACTAGCGTTATACAATGAGCAGTTCTTC. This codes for CASSGLALYNEQFF.

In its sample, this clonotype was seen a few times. CDR3 sequence reads: CASSPTSASTDTQYF. In nucleotides, the CDR3 is TGCGCCAGCAGCCCCACTAGCGCCTCCACAGATACGCAGTATTTT. The chain combines TRBV5-1 with TRBJ2-3; 7 nucleotides agree with TRBD2. The CDR3 consists of 15 residues. V shed 4 bases, J shed 2 bases, and the junction held 7 bases outside the gene matches. Germline CDR1 and CDR2: SGHRS and YFSETQ.

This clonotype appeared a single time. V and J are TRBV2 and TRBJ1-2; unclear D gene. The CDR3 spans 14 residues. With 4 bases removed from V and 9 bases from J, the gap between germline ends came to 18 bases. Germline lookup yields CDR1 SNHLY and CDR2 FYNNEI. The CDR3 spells CASSARASDKSYTF. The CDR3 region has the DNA TGTGCCAGCAGTGCCCGGGCCTCGGATAAAAGCTACACCTTC.

The CDR3 is CASDAGGFSGANVLTF. The CDR3 bases are TGTGCCAGCGATGCAGGGGGCTTCTCTGGGGCCAACGTCCTGACTTTC. V and J are TRBV6-1 and TRBJ2-6; the match to TRBD1 covers 8 bases. V lost 8 bases, J lost 0 bases, and 6 bases stayed unmatched. Germline assignment: CDR1 MNHNS and CDR2 SASEGT. This CDR3 has 16 amino acids.

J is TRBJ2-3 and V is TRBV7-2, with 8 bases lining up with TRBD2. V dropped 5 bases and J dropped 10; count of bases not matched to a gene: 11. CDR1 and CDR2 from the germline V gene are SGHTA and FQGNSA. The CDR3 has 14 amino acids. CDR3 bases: TGTGCCAGCAGCGCGCCCCCGGGACTAGTGTCGCAGTATTTT. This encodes CASSAPPGLVSQYF. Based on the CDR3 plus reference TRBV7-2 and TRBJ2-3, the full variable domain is GAGVSQSPSNKVTEKGKDVELRCDPISGHTALYWYRQSLGQGLEFLIYFQGNSAPDKSGLPSDRFSAERTGGSVSTLTIQRTQQEDSAVYLCASSAPPGLVSQYFGPGTRLTVL.

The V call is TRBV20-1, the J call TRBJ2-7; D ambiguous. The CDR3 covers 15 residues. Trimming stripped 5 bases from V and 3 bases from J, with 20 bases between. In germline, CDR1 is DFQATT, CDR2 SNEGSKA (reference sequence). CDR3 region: CSAEAMRGPLYEQYF. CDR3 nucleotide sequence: TGCAGTGCTGAGGCGATGCGAGGTCCCCTCTACGAGCAGTACTTC.

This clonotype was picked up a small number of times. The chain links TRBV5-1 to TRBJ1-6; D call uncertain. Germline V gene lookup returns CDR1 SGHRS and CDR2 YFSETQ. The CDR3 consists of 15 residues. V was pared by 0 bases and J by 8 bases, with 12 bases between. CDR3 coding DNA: TGCGCCAGCAGCTTGGCGGAGCGCCCTCATTCACCCCTCCACTTT. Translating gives CASSLAERPHSPLHF. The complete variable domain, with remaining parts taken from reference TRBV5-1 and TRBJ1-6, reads KAGVTQTPRYLIKTRGQQVTLSCSPISGHRSVSWYQQTPGQGLQFLFEYFSETQRNKGNFPGRFSGRQFSNSRSEMNVSTLELGDSALYLCASSLAERPHSPLHFGNGTRLTVT.

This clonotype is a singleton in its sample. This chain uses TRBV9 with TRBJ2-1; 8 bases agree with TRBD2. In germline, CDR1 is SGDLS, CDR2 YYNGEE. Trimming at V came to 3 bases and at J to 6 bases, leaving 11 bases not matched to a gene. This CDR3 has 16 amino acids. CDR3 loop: CASSAGGGLVANEQFF. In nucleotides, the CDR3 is TGTGCCAGCAGCGCCGGAGGGGGACTAGTGGCCAATGAGCAGTTCTTC.

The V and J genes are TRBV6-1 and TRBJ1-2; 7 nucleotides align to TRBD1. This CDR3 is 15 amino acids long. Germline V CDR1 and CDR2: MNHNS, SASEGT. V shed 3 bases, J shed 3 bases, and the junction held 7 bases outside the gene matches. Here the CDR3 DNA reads TGTGCCAGCAGTGAGAATCGACAGGGACACTATGGCTACACCTTC. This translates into CASSENRQGHYGYTF.